This T cell receptor (beta chain) emerged from a study of blood T cell repertoires in COVID-19 (dated by TCRdb to 2019 to 2021). Notes on the research overall: The collaborator samples originated in the United States, Italy and Spain and spanned the acute and convalescent phases of COVID-19. The material from the prospective study consisted of cDNA or gDNA derived from T cells, B-cell-depleted T cells, or PBMCs. Subjects who had been exposed to COVID-19, were actively infected with it, or had recovered from it provided the deeply sampled blood TCRbeta repertoires that made up the dataset. The repertoires were released in a freely available public database meant as a resource for research on the immune response to SARS-CoV-2. The samples were drawn from the first 160 participants of the ongoing ImmuneRACE study and from more than 1,000 subjects provided by 6 global collaborators. Sample metadata almost always included a de-identified subject ID, COVID-19 status, age in years and sex. Where available, HLA class I and class II types were obtained from metadata supplied by the sample provider rather than from assay-based typing.

General findings and caveats noted by the study authors: Clinical and demographic metadata were provided uncurated, with the amount varying by source and participant.

As encoded in the germline V gene (reference sequence), CDR1 is GTSNPN while CDR2 is SVGIG. The trim is 1 base for V and 1 base for J, with a gap of 11 bases between the germline ends. The CDR3 measures 14 amino acids from cysteine to phenylalanine. Of the read, only the CDR3 DNA is kept; its 42 bases are in frame from base 1. The collaborating institutions used their own protocols to collect whole blood in K2EDTA tubes. For TCRbeta analysis, collaborators shipped samples in one of three forms: frozen whole blood, isolated PBMCs, or DNA extracted from either of those sample types. As for this clone: Its antigen remains unidentified. Within one base of it there is no much larger clone, and no base qualities were kept.

TCRbeta CDR3 regions were amplified from genomic DNA using the immunoSEQ Assay, a bias-controlled multiplex PCR. Turning to the authors' computational methods: Nucleated cell counts per sample were estimated from amplification of reference gene primers within the assay. Sequence reads were collapsed and filtered to measure the absolute abundance of every unique TCRbeta CDR3 rearrangement. For each sample, productive Simpson clonality was calculated by taking the square root of Simpson's diversity index across productive rearrangements. TCRdb carries this immuneACCESS record with in-frame sequences only. Its versions omit some clonotypes, under half of them owing to an unresolved V gene in the studies checked, with the rest unexplained. V, J and clone size derive from that table, while D and trimming were established from the DNA sequence. The sample table lists approximately 250,000 clones, 86% of them with a count of one. The ten largest clones capture approximately 9% of the sample.

The chain employs TRBV30 and TRBJ2-7; TRBD1 is perhaps the D gene, given 5 matching bases. The TCR was taken from a man aged 35 to 55 with active or convalescent COVID-19. Sequencing input: peripheral blood. This receptor carries the CDR3 CAWSGPDTSYEQYF. DNA sequence: TGTGCCTGGAGTGGCCCGGACACTTCCTACGAGCAGTACTTC.